One and the same sample provided the 21 T cell receptor beta chains below, sequenced in a study of blood T cell repertoires in COVID-19. Assay used: immunoSEQ multiplex PCR; TCRdb lists only in-frame clones, some missing. The table has about 160,000 clones, 82% seen once. Sample: PBMCs or T cells enriched from blood (not recorded which). All receptors come from a man aged 55 to 70 who had recovered from COVID-19.

This chain links TRBV11-2 with TRBJ2-5, with D uncertain. The V gene lost 5 bases and the J gene lost 4 bases, with 14 bases spanning the gap. This CDR3 spans 14 amino acids. Germline CDR1 SGHAT, CDR2 FQNNGV. CDR3 DNA sequence: TGTGCCAGCAGCCCCCTTGTCAGTGTAGAGACCCAGTACTTC. It codes for CASSPLVSVETQYF.

This chain connects TRBV5-6 to TRBJ1-5, with TRBD1 matching 7 bases. Unmatched junction bases numbered 4, after V lost 0 bases and J lost 4 bases. This CDR3 spans 15 amino acids. Germline V gene sequence: CDR1 SGHDT, CDR2 YYEEEE. The CDR3 DNA reads TGTGCCAGCAGCTTGGGACAGGGACGGAATCAGCCCCAGCATTTT. Translation: CASSLGQGRNQPQHF.

The chain employs TRBV4-2 and TRBJ2-5, with a weak D call TRBD1 (6 bases). V was shortened by 4 bases and J by 13 bases, with 16 bases between the two germline ends. Germline assignment: CDR1 LGHNA and CDR2 YNFKEQ. The CDR3 contains 12 residues. DNA of the CDR3: TGTGCCAGCAGCCCCCAAGGGGACAATCCGTACTTC. It yields the protein CASSPQGDNPYF.

The chain joins TRBV2 to TRBJ2-3; D is ambiguous. From germline, CDR1 is SNHLY and CDR2 FYNNEI. The CDR3 totals 14 residues. The ends were cut back, 6 bases at V and 0 bases at J, with 10 bases in the middle. This CDR3 reads CASSEVTSTDTQYF. CDR3 coding DNA: TGTGCCAGCAGCGAGGTCACTAGCACAGATACGCAGTATTTT.

The genes are TRBV7-2 and TRBJ2-3, with D possibly TRBD1 on 5 matching bases. The CDR3 has 19 amino acids. Germline V gene data show CDR1 as SGHTA and CDR2 as FQGNSA. V was trimmed by 0 bases and J by 3 bases, leaving 22 bases between them. The CDR3 is CASSLASRKGARKTDTQYF. CDR3 DNA sequence: TGTGCCAGCAGCTTAGCTAGCAGGAAAGGGGCGCGGAAGACAGATACGCAGTATTTT. The full variable domain, with the rest looked up from reference TRBV7-2 and TRBJ2-3, is GAGVSQSPSNKVTEKGKDVELRCDPISGHTALYWYRQSLGQGLEFLIYFQGNSAPDKSGLPSDRFSAERTGGSVSTLTIQRTQQEDSAVYLCASSLASRKGARKTDTQYFGPGTRLTVL.

This chain links TRBV23-1 with TRBJ2-5; D possibly corresponds to TRBD1 (5 bases). TRBV23-1 is treated as an ORF (open reading frame) with a function not yet certain. The CDR3 has 17 residues. V lost 3 bases and J 2 bases, leaving 19 bases between the germline ends. This CDR3 reads CASSQTRPRDRQETQYF. CDR3 in DNA: TGCGCCAGCAGTCAGACTCGTCCCAGGGATCGGCAAGAGACCCAGTACTTC.

The count of this clone is one. The CDR3 reads CASSLLADTDTQYF. The CDR3 DNA is TGTGCCAGCAGCCTTCTAGCGGACACAGATACGCAGTATTTT. The chain employs TRBV9 and TRBJ2-3, with 7 bases matching TRBD2. CDR3 length equals 14 residues. The V gene end was trimmed by 4 bases and the J gene end by 2 bases; junction bases not matched to a gene: 4. CDR1 and CDR2 (germline): SGDLS, YYNGEE.

The chain joins TRBV3-1 (or the pseudogene TRBV3-2) to TRBJ2-1; D is undetermined. Germline V lookup: CDR1 LGHDT, CDR2 YNNKEL (reference sequence). The CDR3 extends over 12 amino acids. The V end lost 5 bases, the J end lost 8 bases, and 10 bases lay between the germline ends. CDR3 loop: CASSERVDEQFF. The CDR3 DNA sequence: TGTGCCAGCAGCGAGAGAGTGGATGAGCAGTTCTTC.

The chain uses TRBV19 and TRBJ1-2; 8 nucleotides agree with TRBD1. The CDR3 covers 14 residues. Germline V gives CDR1 LNHDA, CDR2 SQIVND (reference sequence). V trimming: 7 bases; J trimming: 8 bases; junction bases outside the gene matches: 12. The CDR3 DNA reads TGTGCCAGTATTCCAACCAGGGGGCGAGGGGGCTACACCTTC. This sequence encodes CASIPTRGRGGYTF.

The chain uses TRBV7-8 and TRBJ2-7; TRBD2 matches at 12 bases. V lost 8 bases, J lost 0 bases, and 8 bases stayed unmatched. The CDR3 length is 16 residues. Germline V gene lookup returns CDR1 SGHVS and CDR2 FQNEAQ. Here the CDR3 DNA reads TGTGCCAGCGCCACCGGGACTAGCGGGTCCTCCTACGAGCAGTACTTC. It specifies CASATGTSGSSYEQYF.

This chain connects TRBV19 to TRBJ2-1; possible D gene TRBD2, 5 bases. The CDR3 sequence is 15 residues long. With 1 base removed from V and 3 bases from J, the gap between germline ends came to 10 bases. In germline, CDR1 is LNHDA, CDR2 SQIVND (reference sequence). CDR3 amino acids: CASSIGSGFYNEQFF. The CDR3 DNA reads TGTGCCAGTAGTATAGGTTCGGGGTTCTACAATGAGCAGTTCTTC.

This chain uses TRBV18 with TRBJ1-2, with a tentative D call TRBD1 (6 bases). With 4 bases removed from V and 8 bases from J, the gap between germline ends came to 14 bases. Per germline, CDR1 KGHSH and CDR2 LQKENI. CDR3 length: 13 residues. The CDR3 sequence: CASSQGQDRGYTF. CDR3 nucleotides: TGTGCCAGCTCACAGGGACAAGACAGAGGCTACACCTTC. Full variable domain (rest looked up from reference TRBV18 and TRBJ1-2): NAGVMQNPRHLVRRRGQEARLRCSPMKGHSHVYWYRQLPEEGLKFMVYLQKENIIDESGMPKERFSAEFPKEGPSILRIQQVVRGDSAAYFCASSQGQDRGYTFGSGTRLTVV.

A few counts support this clone. The CDR3 is CATSEPTGGRYGYTF. The DNA of the CDR3 is TGTGCCACCAGTGAGCCTACAGGGGGAAGATATGGCTACACCTTC. The chain joins TRBV24-1 to TRBJ1-2; 8 bases line up with TRBD1. The germline gives CDR1 KGHDR, CDR2 SFDVKD. The ends lost 4 bases at V and 5 bases at J; junction bases unmatched: 8. The CDR3 loop spans 15 amino acids.

The count of this clone is one. This chain links TRBV15 with TRBJ2-6; the D gene is possibly TRBD1 (6 bases). V lost 3 bases and J lost 4, with 10 bases in between. Germline V gene data show CDR1 as LNHNV and CDR2 as YYDKDF (reference sequence). The CDR3 totals 15 residues. CDR3 DNA sequence: TGTGCCACCAGCAGGGGGGCTGGAGGGGCCAACGTCCTGACTTTC. Residues: CATSRGAGGANVLTF.

The chain carries TRBV30 and TRBJ2-7, with TRBD1 matching over 10 bases. Germline V gives CDR1 GTSNPN, CDR2 SVGIG (reference sequence). V was pared by 0 bases and J by 9 bases, with 8 bases of the junction left unmatched. The CDR3 contains 14 residues. This CDR3 reads CAWSVGDRGLGQYF. The CDR3 DNA sequence: TGTGCCTGGAGTGTCGGAGACAGGGGGCTCGGGCAGTACTTC.

The chain carries TRBV10-3 and TRBJ2-6; tentative D call: TRBD2 (5 bases). Germline CDR1 reads ENHRY; CDR2 reads SYGVKD. The CDR3 loop spans 16 amino acids. Trimming took off 7 bases at V and 0 bases at J, with 13 bases between the two ends. In nucleotides, the CDR3 is TGTGCCATCACCGATGGCCGGGACTCTGGGGCCAACGTCCTGACTTTC. This sequence encodes CAITDGRDSGANVLTF.

The chain recombines TRBV28 with TRBJ2-7; D is uncertain. V lost 5 bases and J 0 bases, leaving 11 bases between the germline ends. The CDR3 extends over 14 amino acids. CDR1 and CDR2 (germline): MDHEN, SYDVKM. The DNA of the CDR3 is TGTGCCAGCAGTCCGATCGCACTCTCCTACGAGCAGTACTTC. Its protein product is CASSPIALSYEQYF.

The chain couples TRBV15 to TRBJ2-1; 8 bases are shared with TRBD1. The CDR3 covers 19 residues. V dropped 1 base and J dropped 3; count of bases not matched to a gene: 14. CDR1 is LNHNV and CDR2 is YYDKDF in the germline V gene (reference sequence). This chain's CDR3 is CATSRGFRAGTGDYNEQFF. The CDR3 coding sequence is TGTGCCACCAGCAGAGGGTTCCGCGCCGGGACAGGCGACTACAATGAGCAGTTCTTC.

This clone was recorded only once. The chain is built from TRBV9 and TRBJ2-7, with TRBD2 matching over 8 bases. The CDR3 is 13 residues long. V lost 3 bases and J lost 6; bases outside the gene matches: 5. CDR1 is SGDLS and CDR2 is YYNGEE in the germline V gene. The CDR3 nucleotides are TGTGCCAGCAGCGCGGGGGGGAGGGTCGAGCAGTACTTC. It yields the protein CASSAGGRVEQYF.

V is TRBV28 and J is TRBJ2-2; 11 bases are shared with TRBD2. In germline, CDR1 is MDHEN, CDR2 SYDVKM. V lost 6 bases, J lost 5 bases, and 5 bases stayed unmatched. This CDR3 region has 15 residues. This CDR3 reads CASSKTSGATGELFF. The CDR3, as DNA: TGTGCCAGCAGCAAGACTAGCGGGGCAACCGGGGAGCTGTTTTTT.

The rearrangement uses TRBV5-5 and TRBJ2-1, with a possible D match to TRBD1 (6 bases). The CDR3 length is 15 residues. V lost 1 base and J lost 7, with 15 bases in between. CDR1 is SGHKS, CDR2 YYEKEE, per germline (reference sequence). CDR3 protein: CASSLQTGIRNEQFF. The CDR3 nucleotides are TGTGCCAGCAGCTTGCAAACAGGGATCAGGAATGAGCAGTTCTTC.